The 4 T cell receptor beta chains below come from one sample, sequenced in a study of cytomegalovirus exposure and HLA in healthy donors. Use of 60 Vbeta and 13 Jbeta primers characterized the PCR. Sequencing was performed with immunoSEQ multiplex PCR; in TCRdb, only in-frame clones are kept and a portion is missing. The data show around 130,000 clones, with about four fifths seen just once and approximately 11% held by the top ten. The sample comprised PBMCs. Source of these receptors: a male donor in good health and CMV-seropositive.

V gene TRBV19 combines with J gene TRBJ2-5, with TRBD1 matching over 7 bases. V lost 4 bases and J lost 4; bases outside the gene matches: 6. This CDR3 has 14 amino acids. Germline-derived CDR1 and CDR2 are LNHDA and SQIVND (reference sequence). CDR3 amino acids: CASSRGGFRETQYF. The CDR3 DNA is TGTGCCAGTAGTAGAGGGGGCTTCAGAGAGACCCAGTACTTC.

The genes are TRBV7-9 and TRBJ2-5; tentatively, D is TRBD1 (6 bases). The germline gives CDR1 SEHNR, CDR2 FQNEAQ (reference sequence). V lost 4 bases and J lost 3, with 12 bases in between. The CDR3 is 14 amino acids. This CDR3 is CASSSHRVEETQYF. Written as DNA, the CDR3 is TGTGCCAGCAGCTCACACAGGGTCGAAGAGACCCAGTACTTC.

The chain is built from TRBV5-1 and TRBJ2-3; D not certain. Per germline, CDR1 SGHRS and CDR2 YFSETQ. The V end was cut by 2 bases, the J end by 0 bases, with 13 bases between. This CDR3 region has 16 residues. The CDR3 region has the DNA TGCGCCAGCAGCTTTAGTGTGGCGGCTAGCACAGATACGCAGTATTTT. This sequence encodes CASSFSVAASTDTQYF.

The V and J genes are TRBV11-2 and TRBJ2-2; weak D call: TRBD2 (6 bases). This CDR3 contains 16 residues. Per the germline V gene, CDR1 is SGHAT and CDR2 is FQNNGV. V was clipped by 3 bases and J by 0 bases, with 11 bases between them. CDR3 sequence (DNA): TGTGCCAGCAGCTTTCGCGGGACGGCGAACACCGGGGAGCTGTTTTTT. This sequence encodes CASSFRGTANTGELFF.